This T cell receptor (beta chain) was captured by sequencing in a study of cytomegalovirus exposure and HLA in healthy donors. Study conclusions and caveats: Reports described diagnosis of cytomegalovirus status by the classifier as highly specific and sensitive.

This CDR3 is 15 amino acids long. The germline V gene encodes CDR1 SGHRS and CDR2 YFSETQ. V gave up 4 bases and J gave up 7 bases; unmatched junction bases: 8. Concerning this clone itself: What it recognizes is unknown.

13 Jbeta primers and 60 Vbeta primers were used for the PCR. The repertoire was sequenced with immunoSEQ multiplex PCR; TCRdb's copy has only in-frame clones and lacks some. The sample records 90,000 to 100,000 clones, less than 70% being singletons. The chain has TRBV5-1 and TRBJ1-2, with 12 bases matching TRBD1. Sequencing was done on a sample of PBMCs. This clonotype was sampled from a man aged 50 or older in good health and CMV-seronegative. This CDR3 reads CASSPGQGALGGYTF. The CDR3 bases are TGCGCCAGCAGCCCGGGACAGGGGGCGCTTGGTGGCTACACCTTC. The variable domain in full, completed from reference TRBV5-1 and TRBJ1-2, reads KAGVTQTPRYLIKTRGQQVTLSCSPISGHRSVSWYQQTPGQGLQFLFEYFSETQRNKGNFPGRFSGRQFSNSRSEMNVSTLELGDSALYLCASSPGQGALGGYTFGSGTRLTVV.